The 32 T cell receptor beta chains below all came from one sample that was sequenced in a study of CD8+ T cells in alopecia areata. It was cDNA, reverse transcribed from extracted RNA, that served as the sequencing template. This table comes from immunoSEQ multiplex PCR, and its TCRdb copy is limited to in-frame clones, with some not included. The repertoire consists of 110,000 or so clones, with less than 70% occurring once and the leading ten covering 2.8%. Sequences were obtained from CD4+ T cells sorted from blood. These receptors all come from a human donor in good health.

The CDR3: CASSARDSNEKLFF. The CDR3 nucleotides read TGTGCCAGCAGTGCCCGGGACAGCAATGAAAAACTGTTTTTT. The chain recombines TRBV27 with TRBJ1-4; 7 nucleotides align to TRBD1. CDR3 length equals 14 residues. With V trimmed by 5 bases and J by 5 bases, 5 bases remained unmatched. The germline gives CDR1 MNHEY, CDR2 SMNVEV (reference sequence).

The gene calls are TRBV7-2 and TRBJ1-5; 10 bases map to TRBD1. The length of the CDR3 is 14 residues. Germline lookup yields CDR1 SGHTA and CDR2 FQGNSA. The junction had 6 bases not matched to a gene; V was cut back by 6 bases and J by 7 bases. DNA of the CDR3: TGTGCCAGCAGGGGGACAGGGGTCGGCCAGCCCCAGCATTTT. Translating gives CASRGTGVGQPQHF.

The chain employs TRBV29-1 and TRBJ1-2; 7 bases are shared with TRBD1. Germline CDR1 reads SQVTM; CDR2 reads ANQGSEA. CDR3 size: 15 residues. The ends lost 4 bases at V and 1 base at J; junction bases unmatched: 9. CDR3 coding DNA: TGCAGCGTTGGACACAGGGGTGTGAATAACTATGGCTACACCTTC. Its protein product is CSVGHRGVNNYGYTF.

The chain links TRBV4-1 to TRBJ2-3, with a possible D match to TRBD2 (5 bases). The CDR3 consists of 14 residues. Germline V gene data show CDR1 as MGHRA and CDR2 as YSYEKL. V shed 2 bases and J shed 10 bases, with 16 bases lying between them. The CDR3 DNA reads as TGCGCCAGCAGCCAAAGGGCCGGGATCGAGGCGCAGTATTTT. Encoded protein: CASSQRAGIEAQYF.

V and J are TRBV25-1 and TRBJ2-5; tentatively, D is TRBD1 or TRBD2 (5 bases each). Germline values: CDR1 MGHDK, CDR2 SYGVNS. This CDR3 is 17 amino acids long. Trimming cost V 5 bases and J 4 bases, with 23 bases left between them. CDR3 amino acids: CASSIPQGVGGRETQYF. In nucleotides, the CDR3 is TGTGCCAGCAGTATACCCCAGGGTGTCGGAGGTAGAGAGACCCAGTACTTC.

This chain links TRBV9 with TRBJ2-5; 9 nucleotides line up with TRBD2. This CDR3 spans 15 amino acids. Germline CDR1 is SGDLS and CDR2 is YYNGEE. V lost 2 bases, J lost 4 bases, and 6 bases stayed unmatched. CDR3 nucleotides: TGTGCCAGCAGCGTCGGACTAGCGAGGGCAGAGACCCAGTACTTC. It is translated as CASSVGLARAETQYF.

There are a few counts of this clone. The CDR3 loop reads CASSSGVGASSPLHF. CDR3 DNA sequence: TGTGCCAGCAGCTCTGGAGTTGGGGCCAGTTCACCCCTCCACTTT. V and J are TRBV7-9 and TRBJ1-6; a weak D match, TRBD1 (5 bases). Trimming took off 4 bases at V and 9 bases at J, with 16 bases between the two ends. The CDR3 totals 15 residues. The germline CDR1 and CDR2 sequences are SEHNR and FQNEAQ (reference sequence).

This chain connects TRBV19 to TRBJ1-6; the match to TRBD1 covers 10 bases. The CDR3 sequence is 16 residues long. J gave up 10 bases and V 3 bases, and 9 bases lay outside the gene matches. Germline assignment: CDR1 LNHDA and CDR2 SQIVND (reference sequence). CDR3 residues: CASSMVAGTGESPLHF. The DNA of the CDR3 is TGTGCCAGTAGTATGGTAGCCGGGACAGGGGAATCACCCCTCCACTTT.

V is TRBV7-9 and J is TRBJ2-7; no clear D. The CDR3 is 13 amino acids. Germline V gives CDR1 SEHNR, CDR2 FQNEAQ (reference sequence). With 1 base removed from V and 0 bases from J, the gap between germline ends came to 4 bases. This chain's CDR3 is CASSLGYSYEQYF. CDR3 DNA sequence: TGTGCCAGCAGCTTAGGCTACTCCTACGAGCAGTACTTC.

The chain links TRBV27 to TRBJ1-1, with TRBD1 matching 8 bases. This CDR3 is built from 13 residues. The ends lost 3 bases at V and 11 bases at J; junction bases unmatched: 8. The V gene's germline CDR1 is MNHEY and CDR2 SMNVEV (reference sequence). CDR3 sequence (DNA): TGTGCCAGCAGTTTCTCCACAGGGGGTAGGGCTTTCTTT. This gives the protein CASSFSTGGRAFF.

This clone was found a few times. This chain links TRBV30 with TRBJ2-3; D perhaps matches TRBD1 (6 bases). The germline gives CDR1 GTSNPN, CDR2 SVGIG (reference sequence). The length of the CDR3 is 14 residues. With 2 bases removed from V and 3 bases from J, the gap between germline ends came to 12 bases. CDR3 amino acids: CAWSIGQPTDTQYF. CDR3 nucleotides: TGTGCCTGGAGTATTGGACAGCCTACAGATACGCAGTATTTT.

The chain recombines TRBV10-3 with TRBJ2-3; a weak D match, TRBD1 (5 bases). V gave up 5 bases and J gave up 5 bases, with 8 bases separating them. CDR3 length: 12 amino acids. Per germline, CDR1 ENHRY and CDR2 SYGVKD. The CDR3 is CAISPQGDTQYF. The CDR3 region has the DNA TGTGCCATCAGTCCCCAGGGAGATACGCAGTATTTT.

The chain has TRBV2 and TRBJ1-2; 7 bases match TRBD1. CDR3 length: 13 residues. CDR1 is SNHLY, CDR2 FYNNEI, per germline. V was pared by 5 bases and J by 8 bases, with 8 bases of the junction left unmatched. This CDR3 reads CASSIRDRLGYTF. CDR3 bases: TGTGCCAGCAGTATTCGGGACAGACTCGGCTACACCTTC.

The V call is TRBV30, the J call TRBJ1-1; a possible D gene is TRBD1 (6 bases). This CDR3 spans 13 amino acids. V was shortened by 0 bases and J by 5 bases, with 10 bases between the two germline ends. Germline CDR1 and CDR2: GTSNPN and SVGIG (reference sequence). The CDR3 DNA reads TGTGCCTGGAGTGTGACAGGAGGGACTGAAGCTTTCTTT. It is translated as CAWSVTGGTEAFF.

This clone was observed a few times. The chain has TRBV30 and TRBJ2-1, with D uncertain. The germline V gene has CDR1 GTSNPN and CDR2 SVGIG (reference sequence). V shed 0 bases and J shed 12 bases, with 9 bases lying between them. This CDR3 has 11 amino acids. CDR3 bases: TGTGCCTGGAGTGTTCTGCGAGGGCAGTTCTTC. Translating gives CAWSVLRGQFF.

For the CDR3, the DNA is TGTGCCAGCAGTTTACGGAAGCTAGCCGGGGAGCTGTTTTTT. Amino acid sequence: CASSLRKLAGELFF. The chain couples TRBV6-6 to TRBJ2-2; D not certain. There are 14 residues in the CDR3. CDR1 and CDR2 from the germline V gene are MNHNY and SVGAGI (reference sequence). With 4 bases removed from V and 6 bases from J, the gap between germline ends came to 12 bases.

The V gene is TRBV29-1, the J gene TRBJ2-7, with 8 bases that match TRBD1. The ends lost 0 bases at V and 5 bases at J; junction bases unmatched: 3. This CDR3 comprises 13 residues. Germline V lookup: CDR1 SQVTM, CDR2 ANQGSEA. The CDR3 DNA reads TGCAGCGTTGAAGACGACAGGGGAAACGAGCAGTACTTC. Its translation is CSVEDDRGNEQYF.

This chain joins TRBV5-6 and TRBJ2-5, with a possible D match to TRBD2 (6 bases). The V gene's germline CDR1 is SGHDT and CDR2 YYEEEE. This CDR3 region has 14 residues. With 4 bases removed from V and 7 bases from J, the gap between germline ends came to 17 bases. CDR3: CASSQPGSSSTQYF. In nucleotides, the CDR3 is TGTGCCAGCAGCCAACCCGGGAGTTCTTCGACCCAGTACTTC.

The V gene is TRBV9, the J gene TRBJ1-2; TRBD1 matches at 9 bases. This CDR3 spans 11 amino acids. Germline V lookup: CDR1 SGDLS, CDR2 YYNGEE. Germline trimming cut 8 bases from V and 6 bases from J; bases unmatched to any gene: 2. The CDR3 region is CASGTGNGYTF. The CDR3 DNA is TGTGCCAGTGGGACAGGGAATGGCTACACCTTC.

This clone was counted between two and nine times. The chain carries TRBV9 and TRBJ2-3; unclear D gene. Germline V gene sequence: CDR1 SGDLS, CDR2 YYNGEE. This CDR3 has 11 amino acids. The ends were cut back, 4 bases at V and 3 bases at J, with 3 bases in the middle. The CDR3 region has the DNA TGTGCCAGCAGCTCAACAGATACGCAGTATTTT. Translated: CASSSTDTQYF.

This chain connects TRBV4-1 to TRBJ1-2; D gene uncertain. Germline CDR1 is MGHRA and CDR2 is YSYEKL. CDR3 length: 13 amino acids. Trimming took 1 base from V and 4 from J, leaving 7 bases between them. In DNA, the CDR3 is TGCGCCAGCAGCCAAGGGCAGATCTATGGCTACACCTTC. Encoded protein: CASSQGQIYGYTF.

This clone was seen more than once but under ten times. The chain uses TRBV4-1 and TRBJ2-5, with D possibly being TRBD1 or TRBD2 (5 bases each). The CDR3 has 15 residues. Germline CDR1 and CDR2: MGHRA and YSYEKL. The germline V and J ends were trimmed by 2 bases and 2 bases, with 12 bases remaining between them. CDR3 residues: CASSQQTGGQETQYF. Written as DNA, the CDR3 is TGCGCCAGCAGCCAACAAACTGGGGGACAAGAGACCCAGTACTTC.

The gene calls are TRBV7-6 and TRBJ2-7, with 8 positions matching TRBD2. The CDR3 runs 15 residues. V gave up 4 bases and J gave up 6 bases; unmatched junction bases: 11. From germline, CDR1 is SGHVS and CDR2 FNYEAQ. CDR3 in DNA: TGTGCCAGCAGCTCAGGGACGCCGGGACTAGGCGAGCAGTACTTC. This translates into CASSSGTPGLGEQYF.

The V gene is TRBV30, the J gene TRBJ1-2; tentative D call: TRBD1 (5 bases). CDR1 and CDR2 (germline): GTSNPN, SVGIG (reference sequence). Between the trimmed V and J ends, which lost 3 bases and 3 bases, there was a span of 8 bases. CDR3 length: 12 amino acids. The CDR3 sequence is CAWSRVDYGYTF. The CDR3 DNA reads as TGTGCCTGGAGCAGGGTGGACTATGGCTACACCTTC.

Only a few counts were recorded for this clone. CDR3 bases: TGTGCCAGCAGTTACTCGCTCGGGGGCACTGAAGCTTTCTTT. As protein: CASSYSLGGTEAFF. The chain combines TRBV6-6 with TRBJ1-1; a weak D match, TRBD1 (5 bases). The V and J ends lost 0 bases and 4 bases respectively, with 9 bases between them. The CDR3 runs 14 residues. The germline CDR1 and CDR2 sequences are MNHNY and SVGAGI (reference sequence).

The V gene is TRBV29-1, the J gene TRBJ2-1; TRBD2 matches at 10 bases. CDR1 and CDR2 (germline): SQVTM, ANQGSEA. CDR3 size: 13 residues. The J segment lost 11 bases and the V segment lost 3 bases, leaving 7 bases of the junction unmatched. CDR3 region: CSVDRLAGAQQFF. The CDR3 nucleotides are TGCAGCGTTGACCGGCTAGCGGGGGCCCAGCAGTTCTTC.

The chain combines TRBV29-1 with TRBJ1-1; D remains unclear. This CDR3 is built from 13 residues. Trimming pared 2 bases from V and 1 base from J, leaving 8 bases between. Germline-derived CDR1 and CDR2 are SQVTM and ANQGSEA. In DNA form, the CDR3 reads TGCAGCGTTGAAAGGCAGACGAACACTGAAGCTTTCTTT. Protein sequence: CSVERQTNTEAFF. Together with reference TRBV29-1 and TRBJ1-1, the CDR3 gives the full variable domain: SAVISQKPSRDICQRGTSLTIQCQVDSQVTMMFWYRQQPGQSLTLIATANQGSEATYESGFVIDKFPISRPNLTFSTLTVSNMSPEDSSIYLCSVERQTNTEAFFGQGTRLTVV.

The chain employs TRBV6-5 and TRBJ1-2, with 10 bases that match TRBD1. The CDR3 covers 14 residues. J lost 4 bases, V lost 5 bases, and 4 bases had no gene match. Germline CDR1 and CDR2: MNHEY and SVGAGI. CDR3 residues: CASSRTGGSYGYTF. The CDR3 DNA reads as TGTGCCAGCAGTAGGACAGGGGGGTCCTATGGCTACACCTTC.

The rearrangement joins TRBV4-1 to TRBJ1-2; the match to TRBD1 covers 7 bases. V lost 3 bases, J lost 2 bases, and 6 bases stayed unmatched. In germline, CDR1 is MGHRA, CDR2 YSYEKL. The CDR3 length is 15 residues. CDR3 in DNA: TGCGCCAGCAGCCACTCAAGGGGGCGGAACTATGGCTACACCTTC. Its translation is CASSHSRGRNYGYTF.

The sample holds a few counts of this clone. V gene TRBV30 combines with J gene TRBJ2-2; tentatively, D is TRBD1 (6 bases). Germline-derived CDR1 and CDR2 are GTSNPN and SVGIG (reference sequence). V gave up 4 bases and J gave up 3 bases, with 15 bases separating them. CDR3 size: 15 residues. The DNA of the CDR3 is TGTGCCTGGACGTTGGGCAGGGGTTACACCGGGGAGCTGTTTTTT. Its translation: CAWTLGRGYTGELFF.

The V gene is TRBV30, the J gene TRBJ2-7; TRBD1 matches 9 bases. This CDR3 has 13 amino acids. V gave up 3 bases and J gave up 3 bases; unmatched junction bases: 3. Germline lookup yields CDR1 GTSNPN and CDR2 SVGIG (reference sequence). CDR3 sequence: CAWSGQGIYEQYF. CDR3 in DNA: TGTGCCTGGAGCGGACAGGGGATCTACGAGCAGTACTTC.

This clone was detected a few times. J is TRBJ1-2 and V is TRBV7-9, with no clear D. V lost 4 bases and J 3 bases, leaving 12 bases between the germline ends. The CDR3 runs to 14 residues. CDR1 is SEHNR and CDR2 is FQNEAQ in the germline V gene (reference sequence). In nucleotides, the CDR3 is TGTGCCAGCAGCTACAACCCTCCCGACTATGGCTACACCTTC. It specifies CASSYNPPDYGYTF.